Each of the 23 T cell receptor beta chains below was sequenced from the same sample in a study of cytomegalovirus exposure and HLA in healthy donors (dated 2017 in TCRdb). The library was produced with the immunoSEQ multiplex PCR assay. For the multiplex PCR, a mixture combining 60 forward primers for TCR Vbeta segments and 13 reverse primers for TCR Jbeta segments was used. This immuneACCESS table, as held by TCRdb, lists in-frame sequences with V and J called but not all clones. Of the missing ones, under half trace to an unresolved V gene in checked studies; the others have no known cause. The sample table records 35,000 to 45,000 clones; 60% to 80% of these occur just once. The ten largest clones capture roughly 8% of the sample. The sequencing sample was made of PBMCs. These receptors were collected from a woman in her 30s in good health and CMV-seropositive.

The V and J genes are TRBV19 and TRBJ2-1, with no clear D. CDR3 length equals 14 residues. V was cut by 3 bases and J by 7 bases, with 13 bases left in between. CDR1 and CDR2 from the germline V gene are LNHDA and SQIVND (reference sequence). The DNA of the CDR3 is TGTGCCAGTAGTATTCGGTGGCGAGGTAATGAGCAGTTCTTC. This translates into CASSIRWRGNEQFF. The variable domain in full, with the rest retrieved from reference TRBV19 and TRBJ2-1, is DGGITQSPKYLFRKEGQNVTLSCEQNLNHDAMYWYRQDPGQGLRLIYYSQIVNDFQKGDIAEGYSVSREKKESFPLTVTSAQKNPTAFYLCASSIRWRGNEQFFGPGTRLTVL.

This clone was recorded only once. The chain employs TRBV6-5 and TRBJ1-4; 9 nucleotides line up with TRBD1. CDR3 size: 14 residues. The ends lost 8 bases at V and 7 bases at J; junction bases unmatched: 8. The germline V gene encodes CDR1 MNHEY and CDR2 SVGAGI. The CDR3 sequence: CASQPGTGSEKLFF. The CDR3, as DNA: TGTGCCAGCCAACCCGGGACAGGGAGTGAAAAACTGTTTTTT.

This clone came up a few times. This chain joins TRBV9 and TRBJ2-7; 11 bases are shared with TRBD1. V lost 2 bases and J lost 7; bases outside the gene matches: 8. This CDR3 spans 15 amino acids. Germline-derived CDR1 and CDR2 are SGDLS and YYNGEE. CDR3 nucleotides: TGTGCCAGCAGCGTGGAGGGGACAGGGGGAGAGGAGCAGTACTTC. Its protein product is CASSVEGTGGEEQYF.

This clone was detected a few times. The J gene is TRBJ2-7, the V gene TRBV6-6, with no clear D. Germline lookup yields CDR1 MNHNY and CDR2 SVGAGI (reference sequence). Between the trimmed V and J ends, which lost 11 bases and 4 bases, there was a span of 18 bases. CDR3 length: 13 amino acids. CDR3 sequence reads: CASEGSQRYEQYF. As DNA, the CDR3 is TGTGCCTCCGAAGGTTCACAGAGATACGAGCAGTACTTC.

The chain links TRBV19 to TRBJ2-2, with a tentative D call TRBD2 (6 bases). The CDR3 runs 14 residues. V lost 3 bases and J 4 bases, leaving 9 bases between the germline ends. Germline V gene lookup returns CDR1 LNHDA and CDR2 SQIVND (reference sequence). The CDR3 nucleotides are TGTGCCAGTAGTATGGGAGGATTCACCGGGGAGCTGTTTTTT. Translating gives CASSMGGFTGELFF.

This sequence joins TRBV19 and TRBJ1-4; no clear D. This CDR3 region has 13 residues. Trimming shortened V by 7 bases and J by 6 bases, and 12 bases separated the two germline ends. Germline CDR1 reads LNHDA; CDR2 reads SQIVND (reference sequence). The chain's CDR3 is CASMWSFDEKLFF. The CDR3 bases are TGTGCCAGTATGTGGAGTTTCGATGAAAAACTGTTTTTT.

This chain connects TRBV5-6 to TRBJ2-2, with TRBD2 matching over 9 bases. Germline lookup yields CDR1 SGHDT and CDR2 YYEEEE. This CDR3 is 17 amino acids long. J gave up 8 bases and V 1 base, and 12 bases lay outside the gene matches. CDR3 residues: CASSLRAGGETAGELFF. Written as DNA, the CDR3 is TGTGCCAGCAGCTTGAGGGCGGGGGGGGAGACGGCGGGGGAGCTGTTTTTT. Full variable domain (remainder filled in from reference TRBV5-6 and TRBJ2-2): DAGVTQSPTHLIKTRGQQVTLRCSPKSGHDTVSWYQQALGQGPQFIFQYYEEEERQRGNFPDRFSGHQFPNYSSELNVNALLLGDSALYLCASSLRAGGETAGELFFGEGSRLTVL.

For the CDR3, the DNA is TGCAGCGCTGGGCCCCTCTCCTACAATGAGCAGTTCTTC. This gives the protein CSAGPLSYNEQFF. V gene TRBV29-1 combines with J gene TRBJ2-1, with no clear D. In germline, CDR1 is SQVTM, CDR2 ANQGSEA. V lost 7 bases and J 0 bases, leaving 10 bases between the germline ends. CDR3 length: 13 amino acids.

The chain carries TRBV30 and TRBJ2-1; D is ambiguous. From germline, CDR1 is GTSNPN and CDR2 SVGIG (reference sequence). The CDR3 totals 11 residues. The V and J ends lost 0 bases and 8 bases respectively, with 5 bases between them. The CDR3 coding sequence is TGTGCCTGGAGTGTCGTCTATGAGCAGTTCTTC. It translates to CAWSVVYEQFF.

J is TRBJ1-2 and V is TRBV7-9, with D possibly matching TRBD1 (6 bases). This CDR3 is built from 15 residues. In germline, CDR1 is SEHNR, CDR2 FQNEAQ (reference sequence). The V end lost 1 base, the J end lost 3 bases, and 12 bases lay between the germline ends. As DNA, the CDR3 is TGTGCCAGCAGCTTAGATTCCGGACAGTACTATGGCTACACCTTC. It translates to CASSLDSGQYYGYTF.

The chain combines TRBV6-6 with TRBJ2-5, with 8 positions matching TRBD1. Germline CDR1 and CDR2: MNHNY and SVGAGI (reference sequence). Trimming cost V 6 bases and J 0 bases; bases outside gene matches: 3. CDR3 length: 14 amino acids. CDR3 protein: CASRRTGNQETQYF. The CDR3 DNA follows: TGTGCCAGCAGGAGGACAGGGAACCAAGAGACCCAGTACTTC.

The V gene is TRBV18, the J gene TRBJ2-3; D call uncertain. CDR3 size: 12 residues. The germline V gene has CDR1 KGHSH and CDR2 LQKENI. The germline V and J ends were trimmed by 5 bases and 2 bases, with 5 bases remaining between them. The chain's CDR3 is CASSEATDTQYF. The CDR3 DNA reads TGTGCCAGCTCAGAAGCCACAGATACGCAGTATTTT.

The genes are TRBV4-1 and TRBJ2-7; 11 positions match TRBD2. J gave up 3 bases and V 1 base, and 5 bases lay outside the gene matches. Germline loops: CDR1 MGHRA, CDR2 YSYEKL. This CDR3 comprises 16 residues. The CDR3 here is CASSQVVLAGVYEQYF. The CDR3, as DNA: TGCGCCAGCAGCCAAGTGGTACTAGCGGGGGTCTACGAGCAGTACTTC.

As to this clone: At the DNA level, this CDR3 is encoded by other sequences in the same sample as well. The rearrangement links TRBV5-6 to TRBJ2-1; 8 nucleotides align to TRBD1. The CDR3 has 16 amino acids. V gave up 0 bases and J gave up 4 bases; unmatched junction bases: 6. Germline V lookup: CDR1 SGHDT, CDR2 YYEEEE. The chain's CDR3 is CASSLAGTGGYNEQFF. The CDR3, as DNA: TGTGCCAGCAGCTTGGCTGGGACAGGAGGATACAATGAGCAGTTCTTC.

The chain combines TRBV29-1 with TRBJ2-7; the match to TRBD1 covers 9 bases. Germline lookup yields CDR1 SQVTM and CDR2 ANQGSEA. The CDR3 sequence is 13 residues long. CDR3 in amino acids: CMAQGALYYEQYF. The CDR3 region has the DNA TGCATGGCACAGGGGGCGCTTTACTACGAGCAGTACTTC.

The gene calls are TRBV6-5 and TRBJ2-1; 7 positions agree with TRBD1. This CDR3 has 16 amino acids. The ends lost 2 bases at V and 9 bases at J; junction bases unmatched: 13. The germline CDR1 and CDR2 sequences are MNHEY and SVGAGI. CDR3 in amino acids: CASSYGVGTGAGEQFF. The CDR3 DNA reads as TGTGCCAGCAGTTACGGCGTCGGAACAGGGGCCGGTGAGCAGTTCTTC.

This clone has a single count. The chain couples TRBV7-8 to TRBJ1-1; D not resolved. Germline V CDR1 and CDR2: SGHVS, FQNEAQ. This CDR3 has 14 amino acids. The V end lost 1 base, the J end lost 3 bases, and 9 bases lay between the germline ends. CDR3 bases: TGTGCCAGCAGCTTAGGCCCGGGTCACACTGAAGCTTTCTTT. Protein product: CASSLGPGHTEAFF.

The chain links TRBV7-3 to TRBJ2-1; 11 bases agree with TRBD2. Germline V gives CDR1 SGHTA, CDR2 FQGTGA. The CDR3 totals 20 residues. Unmatched junction bases numbered 19, after V lost 0 bases and J lost 9 bases. Here the CDR3 reads CASSLTAVIAGGPGQGEQFF. The CDR3 DNA is TGTGCCAGCAGCTTAACGGCGGTAATAGCGGGAGGGCCTGGACAAGGTGAGCAGTTCTTC. The whole variable domain, filled in from reference TRBV7-3 and TRBJ2-1, reads GAGVSQTPSNKVTEKGKYVELRCDPISGHTALYWYRQSLGQGPEFLIYFQGTGAADDSGLPNDRFFAVRPEGSVSTLKIQRTERGDSAVYLCASSLTAVIAGGPGQGEQFFGPGTRLTVL.

This clone showed up just once. CDR3 coding DNA: TGTGCCAGCAGCGCGGACCTAGGGGGATACAATGAGCAGTTCTTC. This gives the protein CASSADLGGYNEQFF. This rearrangement joins TRBV6-1 to TRBJ2-1; D may be TRBD1 (6 bases). The germline gives CDR1 MNHNS, CDR2 SASEGT. Trimming removed 6 bases from V and 4 bases from J, with 16 bases in between. The length of the CDR3 is 15 residues.

This clone appeared a few times. This chain joins TRBV10-2 and TRBJ2-7; 9 bases align to TRBD2. V was clipped by 2 bases and J by 6 bases; unmatched bases: 8. CDR1 WSHSY and CDR2 SAAADI come from the germline V gene. This CDR3 is built from 15 residues. CDR3 residues: CASSEVGGRVTEQYF. DNA of the CDR3: TGCGCCAGCAGTGAGGTTGGCGGGAGGGTAACCGAGCAGTACTTC.

The chain uses TRBV18 and TRBJ2-7; D is undetermined. Germline-derived CDR1 and CDR2 are KGHSH and LQKENI. The CDR3 is 14 amino acids. Trimming took 3 bases from V and 6 from J, leaving 15 bases between them. The CDR3 protein is CASSPLSGIPEQYF. Written as DNA, the CDR3 is TGTGCCAGCTCACCGTTGTCTGGCATACCCGAGCAGTACTTC.

The chain has TRBV6-5 and TRBJ1-5; a possible D gene is TRBD1 (6 bases). V was trimmed by 8 bases and J by 7 bases, leaving 15 bases between them. Germline CDR1 and CDR2: MNHEY and SVGAGI. This CDR3 has 13 residues. For the CDR3, the DNA is TGTGCCAGCGCTTGGGGGGGCGGGCAGCCCCAGCATTTT. Translating it yields CASAWGGGQPQHF.

The V gene is TRBV15, the J gene TRBJ1-3; D is unresolved. Trimming removed 8 bases at V and 1 base at J, with 6 bases between. The CDR3 has 12 amino acids. Germline values: CDR1 LNHNV, CDR2 YYDKDF (reference sequence). The CDR3 region is CATSESGNTIYF. The CDR3 nucleotides read TGTGCCACCTCAGAATCTGGAAACACCATATATTTT.